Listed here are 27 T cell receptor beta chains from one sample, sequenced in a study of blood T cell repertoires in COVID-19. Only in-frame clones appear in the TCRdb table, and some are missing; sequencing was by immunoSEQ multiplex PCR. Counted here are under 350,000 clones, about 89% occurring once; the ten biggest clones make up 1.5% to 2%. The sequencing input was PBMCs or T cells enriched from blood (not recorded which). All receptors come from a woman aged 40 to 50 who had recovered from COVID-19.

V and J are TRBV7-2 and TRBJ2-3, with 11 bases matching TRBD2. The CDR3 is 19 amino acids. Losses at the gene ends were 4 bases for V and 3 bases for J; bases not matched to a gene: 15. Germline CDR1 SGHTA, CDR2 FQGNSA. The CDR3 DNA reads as TGTGCCAGCAGCTCCCGTGGGACTAAGACTAGCGGGAAAACAGATACGCAGTATTTT. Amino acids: CASSSRGTKTSGKTDTQYF.

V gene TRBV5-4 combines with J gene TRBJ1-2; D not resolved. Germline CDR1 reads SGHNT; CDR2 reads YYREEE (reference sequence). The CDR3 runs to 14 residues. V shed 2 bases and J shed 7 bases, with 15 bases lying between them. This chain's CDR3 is CASSFERLLSGYTF. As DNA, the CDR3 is TGTGCCAGCAGCTTTGAACGGTTACTTTCTGGCTACACCTTC.

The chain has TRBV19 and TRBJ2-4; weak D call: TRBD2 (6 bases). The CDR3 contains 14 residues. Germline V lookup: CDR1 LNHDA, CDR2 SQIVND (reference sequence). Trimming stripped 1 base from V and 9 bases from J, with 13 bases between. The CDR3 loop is CASSIGAGSGIQYF. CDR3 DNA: TGTGCCAGTAGTATAGGTGCGGGATCTGGCATTCAGTACTTC.

In nucleotides, the CDR3 is TGCGCCAGCAGCCAAGATACGGCATCGGGATGGAATTCACCCCTCCACTTT. It specifies CASSQDTASGWNSPLHF. This chain connects TRBV4-3 to TRBJ1-6; D remains ambiguous. Germline CDR1 is LGHNA and CDR2 is YSLEER. The CDR3 has 17 amino acids. Trimming shortened V by 0 bases and J by 7 bases, and 16 bases separated the two germline ends.

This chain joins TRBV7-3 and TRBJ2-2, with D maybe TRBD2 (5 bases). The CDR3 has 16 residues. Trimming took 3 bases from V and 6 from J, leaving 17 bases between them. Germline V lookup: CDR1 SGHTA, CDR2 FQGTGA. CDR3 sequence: CASSLRALGASGELFF. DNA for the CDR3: TGTGCCAGCAGCTTGAGGGCTTTGGGTGCCTCCGGGGAGCTGTTTTTT.

CDR3 nucleotide sequence: TGTGCCAGCAGTCACAACTCCGGGGAGGCCTACAATGAGCAGTTCTTC. Its translation: CASSHNSGEAYNEQFF. The rearrangement links TRBV13 to TRBJ2-1; perhaps TRBD2 as D (6 bases). This CDR3 is built from 16 residues. Germline CDR1 reads PRHDT; CDR2 reads FYEKMQ (reference sequence). Deletions cut 6 bases from V and 2 bases from J, with 17 bases between.

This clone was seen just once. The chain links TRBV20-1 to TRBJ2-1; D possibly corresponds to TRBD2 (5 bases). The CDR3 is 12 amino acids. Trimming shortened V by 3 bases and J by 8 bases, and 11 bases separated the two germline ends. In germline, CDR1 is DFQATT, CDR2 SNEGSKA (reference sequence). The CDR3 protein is CSASTSSYEQFF. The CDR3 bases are TGCAGTGCTAGTACTAGTTCTTATGAGCAGTTCTTC.

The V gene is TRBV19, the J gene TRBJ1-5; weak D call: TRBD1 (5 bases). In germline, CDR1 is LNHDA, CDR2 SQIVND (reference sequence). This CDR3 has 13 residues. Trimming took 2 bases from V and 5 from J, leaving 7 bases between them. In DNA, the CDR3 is TGTGCCAGTAGTATACAGGGTTATCAGCCCCAGCATTTT. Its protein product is CASSIQGYQPQHF.

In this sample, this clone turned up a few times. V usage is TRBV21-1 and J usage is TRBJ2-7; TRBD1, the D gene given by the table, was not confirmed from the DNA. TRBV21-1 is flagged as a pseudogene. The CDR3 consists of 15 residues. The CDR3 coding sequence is TGTGCCAGCAGCAAAGCGATAGACAGCTCCTACGAGCAGTACTTC. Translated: CASSKAIDSSYEQYF.

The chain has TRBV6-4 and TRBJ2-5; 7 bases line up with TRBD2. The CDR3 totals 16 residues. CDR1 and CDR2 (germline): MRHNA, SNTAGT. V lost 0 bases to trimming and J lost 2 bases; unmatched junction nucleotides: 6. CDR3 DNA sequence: TGTGCCAGCAGTGACTCGGGGGGGTTGAGGCAAGAGACCCAGTACTTC. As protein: CASSDSGGLRQETQYF.

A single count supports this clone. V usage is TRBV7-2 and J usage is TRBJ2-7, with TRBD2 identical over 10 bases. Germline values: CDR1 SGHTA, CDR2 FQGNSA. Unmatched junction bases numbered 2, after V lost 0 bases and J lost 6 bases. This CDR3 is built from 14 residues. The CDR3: CASSLASGGTEQYF. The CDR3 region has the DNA TGTGCCAGCAGCTTAGCTAGCGGGGGGACCGAGCAGTACTTC.

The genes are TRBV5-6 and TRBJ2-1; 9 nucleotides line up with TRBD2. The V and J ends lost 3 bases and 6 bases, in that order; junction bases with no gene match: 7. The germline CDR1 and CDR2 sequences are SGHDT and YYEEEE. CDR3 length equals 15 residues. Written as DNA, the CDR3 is TGTGCCAGCAGCTCATCTAGCGGGATGGTCAATGAGCAGTTCTTC. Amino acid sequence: CASSSSSGMVNEQFF.

The CDR3 here is CASSYSNTEAFF. CDR3 sequence (DNA): TGCGCCAGCAGCTACAGTAACACTGAAGCTTTCTTT. The genes are TRBV5-1 and TRBJ1-1; no clear D. Germline V gene data show CDR1 as SGHRS and CDR2 as YFSETQ. Trimming took 3 bases from V and 2 from J, leaving 5 bases between them. The CDR3 runs 12 residues.

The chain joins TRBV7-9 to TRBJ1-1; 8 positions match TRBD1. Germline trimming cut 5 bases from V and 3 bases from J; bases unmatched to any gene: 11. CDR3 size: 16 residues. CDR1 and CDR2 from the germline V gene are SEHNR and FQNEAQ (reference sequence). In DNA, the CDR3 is TGTGCCAGCAGCCAATCGGTTGGCAGGGGGCACACTGAAGCTTTCTTT. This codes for CASSQSVGRGHTEAFF.

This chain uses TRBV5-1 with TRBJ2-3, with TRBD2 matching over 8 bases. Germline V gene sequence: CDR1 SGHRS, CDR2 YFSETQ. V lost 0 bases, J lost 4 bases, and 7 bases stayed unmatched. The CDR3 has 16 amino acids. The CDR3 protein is CASSLGSGIQADTQYF. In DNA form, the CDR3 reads TGCGCCAGCAGCTTGGGTAGCGGGATTCAAGCAGATACGCAGTATTTT. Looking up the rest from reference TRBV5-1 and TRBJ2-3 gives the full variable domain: KAGVTQTPRYLIKTRGQQVTLSCSPISGHRSVSWYQQTPGQGLQFLFEYFSETQRNKGNFPGRFSGRQFSNSRSEMNVSTLELGDSALYLCASSLGSGIQADTQYFGPGTRLTVL.

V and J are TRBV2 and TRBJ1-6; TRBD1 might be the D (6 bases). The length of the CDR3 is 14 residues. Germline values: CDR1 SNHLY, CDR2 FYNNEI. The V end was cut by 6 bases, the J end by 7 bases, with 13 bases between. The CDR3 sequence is CASRVRGPNSPLHF. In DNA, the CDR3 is TGTGCCAGCAGGGTCAGGGGTCCCAATTCACCCCTCCACTTT.

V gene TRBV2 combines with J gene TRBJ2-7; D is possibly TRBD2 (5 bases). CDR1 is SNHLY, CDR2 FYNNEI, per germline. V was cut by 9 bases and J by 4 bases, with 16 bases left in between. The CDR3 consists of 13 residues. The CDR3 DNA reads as TGTGCCAGGTCTCCGGGAACGGGGTACGAGCAGTACTTC. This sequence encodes CARSPGTGYEQYF.

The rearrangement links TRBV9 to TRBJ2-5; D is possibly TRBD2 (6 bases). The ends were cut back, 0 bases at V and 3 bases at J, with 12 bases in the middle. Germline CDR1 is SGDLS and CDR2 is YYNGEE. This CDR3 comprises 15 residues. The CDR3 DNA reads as TGTGCCAGCAGCGTAGTCCCGGGGGTGGAAGAGACCCAGTACTTC. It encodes CASSVVPGVEETQYF.

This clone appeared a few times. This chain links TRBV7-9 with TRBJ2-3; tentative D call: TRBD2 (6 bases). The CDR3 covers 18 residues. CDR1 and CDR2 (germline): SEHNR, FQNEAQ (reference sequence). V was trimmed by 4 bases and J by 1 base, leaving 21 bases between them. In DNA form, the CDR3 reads TGTGCCAGCAGCTCTCGGATCGCTAGCGATGGTGGCACAGATACGCAGTATTTT. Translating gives CASSSRIASDGGTDTQYF.

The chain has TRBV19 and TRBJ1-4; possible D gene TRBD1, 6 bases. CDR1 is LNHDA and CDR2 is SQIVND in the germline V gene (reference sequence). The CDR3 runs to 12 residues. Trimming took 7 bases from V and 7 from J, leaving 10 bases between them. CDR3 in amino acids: CASTGAREKLFF. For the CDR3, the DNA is TGTGCCAGTACAGGGGCACGTGAAAAACTGTTTTTT. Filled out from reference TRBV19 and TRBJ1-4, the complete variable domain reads DGGITQSPKYLFRKEGQNVTLSCEQNLNHDAMYWYRQDPGQGLRLIYYSQIVNDFQKGDIAEGYSVSREKKESFPLTVTSAQKNPTAFYLCASTGAREKLFFGSGTQLSVL.

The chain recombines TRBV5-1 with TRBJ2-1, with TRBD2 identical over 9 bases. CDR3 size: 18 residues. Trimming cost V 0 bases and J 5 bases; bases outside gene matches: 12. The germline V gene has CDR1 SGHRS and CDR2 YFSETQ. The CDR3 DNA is TGCGCCAGCAGCTTGGAGGGCTGGGGACTAGCAGCGAACAATGAGCAGTTCTTC. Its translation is CASSLEGWGLAANNEQFF.

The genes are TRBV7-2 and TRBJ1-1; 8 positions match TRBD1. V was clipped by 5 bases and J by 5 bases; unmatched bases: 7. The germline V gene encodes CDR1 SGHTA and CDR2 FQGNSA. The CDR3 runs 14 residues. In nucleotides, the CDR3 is TGTGCCAGCAGCCCCGGACAGGGAAAGACTGAAGCTTTCTTT. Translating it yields CASSPGQGKTEAFF.

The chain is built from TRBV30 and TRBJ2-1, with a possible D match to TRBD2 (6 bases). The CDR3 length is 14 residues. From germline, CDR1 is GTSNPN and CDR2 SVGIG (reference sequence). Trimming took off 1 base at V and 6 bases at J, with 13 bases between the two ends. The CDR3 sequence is CAWSEGGPINEQFF. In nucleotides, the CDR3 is TGTGCCTGGAGTGAAGGAGGGCCGATCAATGAGCAGTTCTTC.

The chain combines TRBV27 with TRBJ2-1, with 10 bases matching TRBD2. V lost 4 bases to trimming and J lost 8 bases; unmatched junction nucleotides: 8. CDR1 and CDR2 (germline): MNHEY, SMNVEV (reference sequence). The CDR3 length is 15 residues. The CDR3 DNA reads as TGTGCCAGCAGTTCTATAGCGGGAGGAAACGATGAGCAGTTCTTC. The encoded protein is CASSSIAGGNDEQFF.

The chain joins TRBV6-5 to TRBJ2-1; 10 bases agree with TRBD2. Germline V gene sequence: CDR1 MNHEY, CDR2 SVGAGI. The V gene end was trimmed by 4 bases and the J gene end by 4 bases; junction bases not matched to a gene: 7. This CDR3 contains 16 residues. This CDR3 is CASSFSLAGAYNEQFF. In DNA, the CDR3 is TGTGCCAGCAGTTTCAGTCTAGCGGGGGCTTACAATGAGCAGTTCTTC.

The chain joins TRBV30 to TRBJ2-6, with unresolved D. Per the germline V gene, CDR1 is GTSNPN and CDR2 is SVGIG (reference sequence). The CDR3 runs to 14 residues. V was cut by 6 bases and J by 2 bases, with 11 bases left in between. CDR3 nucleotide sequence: TGTGCCTGTCGGCGGCCTCCTGGGGCCAACGTCCTGACTTTC. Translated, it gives CACRRPPGANVLTF.

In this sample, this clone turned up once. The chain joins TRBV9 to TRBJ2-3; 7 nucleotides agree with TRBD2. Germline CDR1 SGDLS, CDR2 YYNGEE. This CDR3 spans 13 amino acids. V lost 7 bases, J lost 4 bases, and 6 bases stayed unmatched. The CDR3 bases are TGTGCCAGCGCCCAGCGGGGTGCAGATACGCAGTATTTT. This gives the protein CASAQRGADTQYF.